Listed below are T cell receptor beta chains from one sample, sequenced in a study of blood T cell repertoires in COVID-19. TCRdb's copy holds only in-frame clones and misses some; the assay was immunoSEQ multiplex PCR. The sample contains just under 300,000 clones, approximately 86% of which appear only once. Source material: peripheral blood. The receptors shown here come from a man between 65 and 79 years old with acute or convalescent COVID-19. Both conserved end residues are part of each CDR3. The D gene is left open where the match is weak. Rows may omit the clone size; those that give it use once, few, many or a size class.

CDR3	DNA	length	D	size	V	J
CASSQRGYSGNTIYF	TGTGCCAGTAGCCAACGCGGGTACTCTGGAAACACCATATATTTT	15	NA	NA	TRBV19	TRBJ1-3
CASSRTLSSNQPQHF	TGTGCCAGCAGTCGAACCCTCAGTTCCAATCAGCCCCAGCATTTT	15	NA	few	TRBV28	TRBJ1-5
CASSSGGGSYNEQFF	TGTGCCAGCAGCTCCGGGGGGGGCTCCTACAATGAGCAGTTCTTC	15	TRBD2	NA	TRBV7-9	TRBJ2-1
CSVAGVPEATEAFF	TGCAGCGTTGCGGGGGTCCCAGAAGCCACTGAAGCTTTCTTT	14	NA	NA	TRBV29-1	TRBJ1-1
CASSLENQPQHF	TGTGCCAGTAGTTTGGAGAATCAGCCCCAGCATTTT	12	NA	NA	TRBV19	TRBJ1-5
CATSAGGENTGELFF	TGTGCCACCAGTGCCGGCGGGGAAAACACCGGGGAGCTGTTTTTT	15	NA	NA	TRBV24-1	TRBJ2-2
CASSSAGQSSGYTF	TGTGCCAGCAGCTCCGCCGGACAGTCCTCTGGCTACACCTTC	14	NA	NA	TRBV7-2	TRBJ1-2
CASSQVSNTIYF	TGTGCCAGCAGCCAAGTCTCAAACACCATATATTTT	12	NA	NA	TRBV14	TRBJ1-3
CASSANAGRSNSPLHF	TGTGCCAGCAGCGCTAACGCGGGACGGAGTAATTCACCCCTCCACTTT	16	NA	NA	TRBV9	TRBJ1-6
CASSPTGGLNYGYTF	TGTGCCAGTAGTCCTACGGGTGGCCTTAACTATGGCTACACCTTC	15	NA	NA	TRBV19	TRBJ1-2
CSASPGWTEAFF	TGCAGTGCTAGTCCAGGGTGGACTGAAGCTTTCTTT	12	NA	NA	TRBV20-1	TRBJ1-1
CASSRGLGNNSPLHF	TGTGCCAGCAGCCGTGGACTTGGGAACAATTCACCCCTCCACTTT	15	NA	once	TRBV7-9	TRBJ1-6
CASSPGQNYGYTF	TGCGCCAGCAGCCCGGGACAGAATTATGGCTACACCTTC	13	TRBD1	many	TRBV4-1	TRBJ1-2
CASSPGTGKAHTDTQYF	TGTGCCAGCAGCCCCGGGACAGGCAAAGCGCACACAGATACGCAGTATTTT	17	TRBD1	NA	TRBV28	TRBJ2-3
CASSSRTASSYNEQFF	TGTGCCAGCTCATCTAGGACAGCCAGCTCCTACAATGAGCAGTTCTTC	16	NA	once	TRBV18	TRBJ2-1
CASSLGDRGAYGYTF	TGCGCCAGCAGCTTGGGGGACAGGGGCGCCTATGGCTACACCTTC	15	TRBD1	NA	TRBV5-1	TRBJ1-2
CASSSGQGYGYTF	TGTGCCAGCAGCAGTGGACAGGGGTACGGCTACACCTTC	13	TRBD1	NA	TRBV6-6	TRBJ1-2
CASSPTGGNYGYTF	TGTGCCAGCAGCCCGACAGGGGGGAACTATGGCTACACCTTC	14	TRBD1	NA	TRBV7-2	TRBJ1-2
CASSLPPGTNTGELFF	TGTGCCAGCAGCTTACCCCCGGGGACGAACACCGGGGAGCTGTTTTTT	16	NA	NA	TRBV7-6	TRBJ2-2
CARSLDYQRGNEKLFF	TGTGCCAGAAGCTTGGATTATCAGAGGGGGAATGAAAAACTGTTTTTT	16	NA	NA	TRBV5-3	TRBJ1-4
CAISEGLDYNEQFF	TGTGCCATCAGTGAGGGTCTAGATTACAATGAGCAGTTCTTC	14	NA	NA	TRBV10-3	TRBJ2-1
CASKQDKYGYTF	TGTGCCAGCAAACAGGATAAGTATGGCTACACCTTC	12	NA	NA	TRBV27	TRBJ1-2
CASSQWERGPSYEQYF	TGTGCCAGCAGCCAGTGGGAGCGGGGCCCCTCCTACGAGCAGTACTTC	16	TRBD2	NA	TRBV14	TRBJ2-7
CSVAGTQGNSETQYF	TGCAGCGTTGCCGGGACGCAGGGGAATTCGGAGACCCAGTACTTC	15	NA	NA	TRBV29-1	TRBJ2-5
CASSFIFRTGSSSGNTIYF	TGTGCCAGCAGCTTCATTTTCAGGACAGGGAGTTCCTCTGGAAACACCATATATTTT	19	TRBD1	NA	TRBV7-9	TRBJ1-3
CASSQGQGAGELFF	TGTGCCAGCTCACAAGGACAGGGGGCCGGGGAGCTGTTTTTT	14	TRBD1	NA	TRBV18	TRBJ2-2
CAISESAGENEQFF	TGTGCCATCAGTGAGTCCGCAGGGGAGAATGAGCAGTTCTTC	14	NA	once	TRBV10-3	TRBJ2-1
CASSRRWGQGSYNEQFF	TGTGCCAGCAGCCGGAGGTGGGGACAGGGGTCCTACAATGAGCAGTTCTTC	17	TRBD1	NA	TRBV13	TRBJ2-1
CASSQGLAGVEQFF	TGTGCCAGCAGCCAAGGTTTAGCGGGGGTTGAGCAGTTCTTC	14	TRBD2	NA	TRBV4-2	TRBJ2-1
CASRWWGTSGYNEQFF	TGTGCCAGCCGTTGGTGGGGGACTAGCGGTTACAATGAGCAGTTCTTC	16	TRBD2	NA	TRBV28	TRBJ2-1
CASSVGQGKSPLHF	TGCGCCAGCAGCGTCGGACAGGGGAAATCACCCCTCCACTTT	14	TRBD1	NA	TRBV5-1	TRBJ1-6
CASSYAQRATYEQYF	TGTGCCAGCAGTTACGCCCAGCGGGCTACCTACGAGCAGTACTTC	15	NA	NA	TRBV6-6	TRBJ2-7
CSASWRGREKLFF	TGCAGTGCTAGTTGGCGGGGCCGGGAAAAACTGTTTTTT	13	NA	NA	TRBV20-1	TRBJ1-4
CASSQQGAAGELIF	TGCGCCAGCAGCCAACAGGGGGCGGCCGGGGAGCTGATTTTT	14	TRBD1	NA	TRBV5-1	TRBJ2-2
CSASSASGFLYEQYF	TGCAGTGCTAGTTCGGCTAGCGGATTCCTTTATGAGCAGTACTTC	15	TRBD2	few	TRBV20-1	TRBJ2-7
CASSYSKGRGYEQYF	TGTGCCAGCAGTTACTCGAAGGGCAGGGGTTACGAGCAGTACTTC	15	NA	NA	TRBV6-6	TRBJ2-7
CASSHPGHRDLDTQYF	TGTGCCAGCAGCCACCCCGGACACAGGGATTTAGATACGCAGTATTTT	16	NA	few	TRBV16	TRBJ2-3
CASSFQIGGKTEAFF	TGTGCCAGCAGCTTCCAGATCGGGGGGAAGACTGAAGCTTTCTTT	15	NA	few	TRBV4-2	TRBJ1-1
CASSKTGTSGSYEQYF	TGTGCCAGCAGTAAAACCGGGACTAGCGGTTCTTACGAGCAGTACTTC	16	TRBD2	NA	TRBV9	TRBJ2-7
CASSGQPHDSYGYTF	TGTGCCAGCTCTGGGCAGCCTCACGATTCCTATGGCTACACCTTC	15	NA	NA	TRBV18	TRBJ1-2
CASSNPRIAGLSFTGELFF	TGTGCCAGCAGCAACCCCAGGATAGCGGGCCTTTCTTTCACCGGGGAGCTGTTTTTT	19	TRBD2	NA	TRBV9	TRBJ2-2
CASSAGTTSTDTQYF	TGTGCCAGCAGCGCTGGGACTACTAGCACAGATACGCAGTATTTT	15	TRBD2	NA	TRBV9	TRBJ2-3
CASSLGGLAGADTQYF	TGCGCCAGCAGCTTGGGGGGACTAGCGGGAGCAGATACGCAGTATTTT	16	TRBD2	NA	TRBV5-1	TRBJ2-3
CASIGGYGYTF	TGTGCCAGCATCGGGGGTTATGGCTACACCTTC	11	NA	NA	TRBV2	TRBJ1-2
CASSVGGTGWHEQYF	TGTGCCAGCAGCGTAGGAGGGACAGGCTGGCACGAGCAGTACTTC	15	TRBD1	many	TRBV9	TRBJ2-7
CASSPGILGLSYNEQFF	TGCGCCAGCAGCCCGGGAATTCTAGGGTTGTCCTACAATGAGCAGTTCTTC	17	NA	NA	TRBV5-1	TRBJ2-1
CAISESRERGTDTQYF	TGTGCCATCAGTGAGTCGCGGGAGCGCGGCACAGATACGCAGTATTTT	16	TRBD2	NA	TRBV10-3	TRBJ2-3
CASSQPGGLHQGTEAFF	TGTGCCAGCTCTCAGCCCGGGGGGCTTCACCAAGGCACTGAAGCTTTCTTT	17	NA	NA	TRBV18	TRBJ1-1
CASGPRATYNEQFF	TGTGCCAGCGGACCCAGGGCCACCTACAATGAGCAGTTCTTC	14	NA	NA	TRBV9	TRBJ2-1
CASSLGQGGETQYF	TGCGCCAGCAGCTTGGGACAGGGGGGAGAGACCCAGTACTTC	14	TRBD1	NA	TRBV5-1	TRBJ2-5
CASSESIGALEQYF	TGCGCCAGCAGTGAGTCGATAGGGGCCCTCGAGCAGTACTTC	14	NA	NA	TRBV10-2	TRBJ2-7
CSVVVAGGPETQYF	TGCAGCGTTGTTGTAGCGGGAGGGCCGGAAACGCAGTATTTT	14	TRBD2	NA	TRBV29-1	TRBJ2-3
CASSRAINEKLFF	TGTGCCAGCAGCCGGGCCATTAATGAAAAACTGTTTTTT	13	NA	NA	TRBV14	TRBJ1-4
CASSSYYGEQYF	TGTGCCAGCAGCTCCTATTACGGCGAGCAGTACTTC	12	NA	few	TRBV6-5	TRBJ2-7
CASSPTLKRSSTDTQYF	TGTGCCAGCAGCCCAACCTTAAAGCGGTCTAGCACAGATACGCAGTATTTT	17	NA	NA	TRBV7-2	TRBJ2-3